The rows below give T cell receptor beta chains drawn from one sample of a study of T cells in Graves' hyperthyroidism and ophthalmopathy. TCRdb passed the multiplex PCR reads through MiXCR, listing each CDR3 protein once. The profile shows about 360,000 distinct CDR3 sequences, roughly 13% of them singletons. Sequencing input: blood. The receptors shown here come from a man aged 25-45 years with Graves' hyperthyroidism that later progressed to Graves' ophthalmopathy. CDR3s include the opening cysteine and the closing phenylalanine or tryptophan. The D gene is left open where the match is weak. A row's size may be missing; if present it is once, few, many or a size class.

V	D	size	length	J	CDR3	DNA
TRBV20-1	-	-	13	TRBJ1-1	CSARDNRNTEAFF	TGCAGTGCTAGAGATAACAGGAACACTGAAGCTTTCTTT
TRBV29-1	TRBD2	few	18	TRBJ2-1	CSVEGASGGGSSYNEQFF	TGCAGCGTTGAAGGGGCTAGCGGGGGGGGGAGCTCCTACAATGAGCAGTTCTTC
TRBV2	-	many	15	TRBJ1-6	CASSGSDAGNSPLHF	TGTGCCAGCAGCGGAAGTGACGCCGGAAATTCACCCCTCCACTTT
TRBV12-3/TRBV12-4	TRBD1	many	14	TRBJ1-2	CASSPSGQETGYTF	TGTGCCAGCAGCCCCTCGGGACAGGAAACTGGCTACACCTTC
TRBV12-3/TRBV12-4	-	-	13	TRBJ2-3	CAGSLGYTDTQYF	TGTGCCGGCAGCCTGGGTTACACAGATACGCAGTATTTT
TRBV6-4	TRBD2	-	14	TRBJ2-7	CASSEDGGEYERYF	TGTGCCAGCAGTGAAGATGGGGGGGAATACGAGCGGTACTTC
TRBV7-8	-	-	16	TRBJ1-1	CASSFRPGHLNTEAFF	TGTGCCAGCAGCTTTAGGCCCGGACACCTGAACACTGAAGCTTTCTTT
TRBV27	-	-	16	TRBJ1-5	CASRQGLTHSNQPQHF	TGTGCCAGCAGGCAGGGGCTGACCCATAGCAATCAGCCCCAGCATTTT
TRBV24-1	TRBD1	few	16	TRBJ2-2	CATSDPSGQYTGELFF	TGTGCCACCAGTGATCCCTCGGGACAGTACACCGGGGAGCTGTTTTTT
TRBV2	TRBD1	many	13	TRBJ2-5	CAGDRGGRETQYF	TGTGCCGGCGACAGGGGGGGTCGGGAGACCCAGTACTTC
TRBV20-1	-	-	13	TRBJ1-6	CSASNRVNSPLHF	TGCAGTGCTAGTAACAGGGTTAATTCACCCCTCCACTTT
TRBV12-3/TRBV12-4	TRBD1	many	13	TRBJ1-2	CASTVTGGYGYTF	TGTGCCAGCACTGTGACAGGGGGCTATGGCTACACCTTC
TRBV6-1	TRBD1	-	17	TRBJ1-2	CASRKGGQGMPNYGYTF	TGTGCCAGCAGAAAAGGGGGACAGGGGATGCCTAACTATGGCTACACCTTC
TRBV3-1	-	many	15	TRBJ1-1	CASSQAPGSGTEAFF	TGTGCCAGCAGCCAGGCACCGGGGTCCGGCACTGAAGCTTTCTTT
TRBV11-1	-	few	17	TRBJ2-7	CASSPKGWYRSYYEQYF	TGTGCCAGCAGCCCTAAGGGGTGGTACAGGAGCTACTACGAGCAGTACTTC